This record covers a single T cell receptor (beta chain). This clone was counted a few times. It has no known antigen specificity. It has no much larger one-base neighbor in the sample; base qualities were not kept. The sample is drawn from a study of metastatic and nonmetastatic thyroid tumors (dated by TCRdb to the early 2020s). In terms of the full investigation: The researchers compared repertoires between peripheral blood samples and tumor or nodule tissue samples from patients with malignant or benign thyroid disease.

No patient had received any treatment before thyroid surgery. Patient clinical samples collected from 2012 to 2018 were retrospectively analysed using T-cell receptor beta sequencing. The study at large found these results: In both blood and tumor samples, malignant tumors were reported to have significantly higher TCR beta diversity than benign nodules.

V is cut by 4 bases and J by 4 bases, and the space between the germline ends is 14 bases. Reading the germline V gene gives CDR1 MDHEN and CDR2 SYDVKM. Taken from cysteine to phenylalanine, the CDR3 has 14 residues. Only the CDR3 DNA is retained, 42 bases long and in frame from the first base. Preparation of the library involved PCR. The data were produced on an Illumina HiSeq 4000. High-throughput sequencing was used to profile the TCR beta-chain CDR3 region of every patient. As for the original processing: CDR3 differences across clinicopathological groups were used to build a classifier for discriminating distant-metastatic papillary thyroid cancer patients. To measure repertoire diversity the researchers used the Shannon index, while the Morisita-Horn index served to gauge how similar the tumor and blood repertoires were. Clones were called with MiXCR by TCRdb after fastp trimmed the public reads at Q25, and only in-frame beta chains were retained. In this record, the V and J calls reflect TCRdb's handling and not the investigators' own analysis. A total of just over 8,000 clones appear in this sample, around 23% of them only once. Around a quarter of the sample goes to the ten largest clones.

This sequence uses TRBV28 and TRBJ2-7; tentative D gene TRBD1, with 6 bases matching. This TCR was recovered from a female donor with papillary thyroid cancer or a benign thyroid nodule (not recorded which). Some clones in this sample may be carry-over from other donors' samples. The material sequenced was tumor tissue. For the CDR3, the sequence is CASSYSGAGYEQYF. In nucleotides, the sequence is TGTGCCAGCAGTTACTCAGGGGCGGGTTACGAGCAGTACTTC.